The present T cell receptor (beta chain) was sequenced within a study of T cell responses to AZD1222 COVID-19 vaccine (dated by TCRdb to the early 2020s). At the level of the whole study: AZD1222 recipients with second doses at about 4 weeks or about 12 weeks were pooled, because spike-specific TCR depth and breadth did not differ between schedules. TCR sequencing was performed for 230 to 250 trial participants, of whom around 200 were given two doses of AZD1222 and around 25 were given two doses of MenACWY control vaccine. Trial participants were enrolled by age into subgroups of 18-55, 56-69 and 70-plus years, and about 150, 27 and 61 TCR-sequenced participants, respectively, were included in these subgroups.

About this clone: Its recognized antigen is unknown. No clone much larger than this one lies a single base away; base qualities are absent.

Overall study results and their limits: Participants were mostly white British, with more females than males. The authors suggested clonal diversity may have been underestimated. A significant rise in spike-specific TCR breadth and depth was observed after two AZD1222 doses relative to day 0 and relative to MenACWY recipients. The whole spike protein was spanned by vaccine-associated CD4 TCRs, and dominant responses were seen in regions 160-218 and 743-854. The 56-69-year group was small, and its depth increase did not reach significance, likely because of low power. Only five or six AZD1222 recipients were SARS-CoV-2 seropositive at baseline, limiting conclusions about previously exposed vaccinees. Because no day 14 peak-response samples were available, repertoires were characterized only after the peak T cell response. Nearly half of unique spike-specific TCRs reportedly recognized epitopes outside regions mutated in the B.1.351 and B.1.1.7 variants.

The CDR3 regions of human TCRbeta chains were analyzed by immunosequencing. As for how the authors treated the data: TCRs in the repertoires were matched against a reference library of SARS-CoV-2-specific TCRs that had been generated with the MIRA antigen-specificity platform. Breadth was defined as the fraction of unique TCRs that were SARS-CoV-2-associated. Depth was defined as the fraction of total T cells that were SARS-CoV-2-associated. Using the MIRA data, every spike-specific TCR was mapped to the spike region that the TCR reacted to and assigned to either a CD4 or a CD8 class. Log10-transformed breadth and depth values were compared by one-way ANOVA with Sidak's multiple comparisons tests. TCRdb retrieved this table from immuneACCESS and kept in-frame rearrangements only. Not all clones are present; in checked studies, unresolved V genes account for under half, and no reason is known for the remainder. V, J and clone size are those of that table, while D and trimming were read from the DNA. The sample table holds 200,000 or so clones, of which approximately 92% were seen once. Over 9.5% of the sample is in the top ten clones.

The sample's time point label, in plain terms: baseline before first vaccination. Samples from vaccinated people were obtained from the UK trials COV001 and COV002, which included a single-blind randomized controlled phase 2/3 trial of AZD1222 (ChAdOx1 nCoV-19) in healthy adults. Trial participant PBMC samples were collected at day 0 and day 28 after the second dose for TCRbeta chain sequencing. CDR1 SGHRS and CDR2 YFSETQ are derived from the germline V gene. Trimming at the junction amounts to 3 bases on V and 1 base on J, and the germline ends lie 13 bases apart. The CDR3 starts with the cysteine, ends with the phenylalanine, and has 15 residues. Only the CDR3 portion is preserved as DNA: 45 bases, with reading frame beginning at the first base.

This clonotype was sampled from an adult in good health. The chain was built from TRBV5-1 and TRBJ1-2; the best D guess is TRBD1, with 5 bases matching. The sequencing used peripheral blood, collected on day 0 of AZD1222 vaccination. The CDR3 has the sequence CASSSNRWGNYGYTF. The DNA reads TGCGCCAGCAGCTCGAACAGGTGGGGTAACTATGGCTACACCTTC.